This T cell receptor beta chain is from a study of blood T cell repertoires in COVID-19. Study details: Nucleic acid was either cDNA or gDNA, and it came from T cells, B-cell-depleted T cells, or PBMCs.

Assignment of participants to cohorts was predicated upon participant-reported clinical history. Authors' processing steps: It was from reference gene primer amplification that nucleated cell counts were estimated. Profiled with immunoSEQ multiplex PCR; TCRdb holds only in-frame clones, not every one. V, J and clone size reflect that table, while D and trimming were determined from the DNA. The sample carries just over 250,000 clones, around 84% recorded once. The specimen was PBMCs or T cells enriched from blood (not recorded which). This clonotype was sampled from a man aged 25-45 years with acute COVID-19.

DNA of the CDR3: TGTGCCAGCTCACCCCGACTTGGCGGAACCTATGGCTACACCTTC. Its protein product is CASSPRLGGTYGYTF. The V gene is TRBV18, the J gene TRBJ1-2; D is ambiguous. CDR3 length: 15 amino acids. Looked up from germline, CDR1 is KGHSH and CDR2 is LQKENI. V dropped 3 bases and J dropped 4 bases, with 15 bases sitting between them.